This entry lists 16 T cell receptor beta chains sequenced from one sample in a study of T cells after posttransplantation cyclophosphamide. Using immunoSEQ multiplex PCR, the repertoire was profiled, and TCRdb retains in-frame clones only, with some absent. The repertoire consists of some 66,000 clones, with roughly 95% occurring once and the leading ten covering about 3%. Input material: PBMCs. The receptors here all came from a woman aged 25 to 39 in good health and a related stem cell transplant donor.

The J gene is TRBJ1-5, the V gene TRBV7-9; 9 bases are a match to TRBD1. CDR3 length: 15 residues. The V gene end was trimmed by 5 bases and the J gene end by 4 bases; junction bases not matched to a gene: 6. Germline-derived CDR1 and CDR2 are SEHNR and FQNEAQ (reference sequence). For the CDR3, the DNA is TGTGCCAGCAGCGACCGGACAGGGGTTAATCAGCCCCAGCATTTT. It translates to CASSDRTGVNQPQHF.

V gene TRBV6-1 combines with J gene TRBJ2-7, with D possibly being TRBD1 or TRBD2 (5 bases each). The V and J ends lost 8 bases and 0 bases respectively, with 14 bases between them. This CDR3 comprises 14 residues. Germline loops: CDR1 MNHNS, CDR2 SASEGT. CDR3 amino acids: CASLLRGRSYEQYF. Written as DNA, the CDR3 is TGTGCCAGCCTTCTCCGGGGCCGCTCCTACGAGCAGTACTTC.

This sequence joins TRBV11-3 and TRBJ1-1; D gene unclear. The CDR3 consists of 13 residues. The V end lost 0 bases, the J end lost 5 bases, and 7 bases lay between the germline ends. CDR1 and CDR2 (germline): SGHNT, YENEEA. CDR3 residues: CASSLDGWTEAFF. As DNA, the CDR3 is TGTGCCAGCAGCTTAGACGGATGGACTGAAGCTTTCTTT.

The chain recombines TRBV7-2 with TRBJ1-6, with D perhaps TRBD1 (5 bases). Germline V gives CDR1 SGHTA, CDR2 FQGNSA. The CDR3 is 17 residues long. V dropped 4 bases and J dropped 6 bases, with 19 bases sitting between them. The CDR3 DNA sequence: TGTGCCAGCAGCTCAGCCCTAAAGCGGGGCCTTAATTCACCCCTCCACTTT. This translates into CASSSALKRGLNSPLHF. Filled out from reference TRBV7-2 and TRBJ1-6, the complete variable domain reads GAGVSQSPSNKVTEKGKDVELRCDPISGHTALYWYRQSLGQGLEFLIYFQGNSAPDKSGLPSDRFSAERTGGSVSTLTIQRTQQEDSAVYLCASSSALKRGLNSPLHFGNGTRLTVT.

V gene TRBV5-6 combines with J gene TRBJ1-1, with TRBD1 matching over 7 bases. CDR1 and CDR2 (germline): SGHDT, YYEEEE. The CDR3 sequence is 12 residues long. V lost 4 bases to trimming and J lost 8 bases; unmatched junction nucleotides: 5. The CDR3 reads CASSAGTEEAFF. CDR3 in DNA: TGTGCCAGCAGCGCCGGGACAGAAGAAGCTTTCTTT.

This rearrangement joins TRBV9 to TRBJ2-2; D is undetermined. This CDR3 comprises 14 residues. V lost 2 bases and J 0 bases, leaving 5 bases between the germline ends. Germline V gene lookup returns CDR1 SGDLS and CDR2 YYNGEE. The CDR3 DNA sequence: TGTGCCAGCAGCGTTGACACGAACACCGGGGAGCTGTTTTTT. Protein sequence: CASSVDTNTGELFF.

The J gene is TRBJ2-2, the V gene TRBV5-4; 10 bases line up with TRBD2. With 4 bases clipped from V and 7 bases from J, the junction kept 10 bases outside the gene matches. CDR1 is SGHNT and CDR2 is YYREEE in the germline V gene (reference sequence). The CDR3 is 16 residues long. The CDR3 here is CASSPGRLAGGGELFF. The CDR3 bases are TGTGCCAGCAGCCCTGGGAGACTAGCGGGCGGCGGGGAGCTGTTTTTT.

The gene calls are TRBV5-4 and TRBJ2-1; the D is unclear. V lost 4 bases and J lost 0, with 11 bases in between. The germline CDR1 and CDR2 sequences are SGHNT and YYREEE (reference sequence). This CDR3 contains 15 residues. The CDR3 region has the DNA TGTGCCAGCAGCACTTCTACGAGCTCCTACAATGAGCAGTTCTTC. Translating it yields CASSTSTSSYNEQFF.

The J gene is TRBJ1-2, the V gene TRBV2, with TRBD1 identical over 7 bases. V gave up 7 bases and J gave up 2 bases; unmatched junction bases: 10. The CDR3 spans 15 residues. CDR1 SNHLY and CDR2 FYNNEI come from the germline V gene. The CDR3 loop reads CASKNRDSYNYGYTF. The CDR3 nucleotides read TGTGCCAGCAAAAACCGGGACAGCTACAACTATGGCTACACCTTC. Full variable domain (missing parts from reference TRBV2 and TRBJ1-2): EPEVTQTPSHQVTQMGQEVILRCVPISNHLYFYWYRQILGQKVEFLVSFYNNEISEKSEIFDDQFSVERPDGSNFTLKIRSTKLEDSAMYFCASKNRDSYNYGYTFGSGTRLTVV.

V gene TRBV5-1 combines with J gene TRBJ1-6; possibly TRBD1 for D (5 bases). CDR1 is SGHRS and CDR2 is YFSETQ in the germline V gene. The CDR3 runs to 14 residues. V lost 0 bases to trimming and J lost 5 bases, with 6 bases between them. CDR3 sequence (DNA): TGCGCCAGCAGCTTGGCACAGGATAATTCACCCCTCCACTTT. Protein sequence: CASSLAQDNSPLHF.

The rearrangement links TRBV6-5 to TRBJ1-3; D not certain. The V and J ends lost 3 bases and 4 bases respectively, with 10 bases between them. The length of the CDR3 is 14 residues. From germline, CDR1 is MNHEY and CDR2 SVGAGI. The CDR3 sequence is CASSYQTTGNTIYF. The CDR3 region has the DNA TGTGCCAGCAGTTATCAGACTACGGGAAACACCATATATTTT.

The chain couples TRBV19 to TRBJ2-7; D might be TRBD2 (5 bases). V lost 5 bases to trimming and J lost 4 bases, with 18 bases between them. Germline V CDR1 and CDR2: LNHDA, SQIVND (reference sequence). This CDR3 comprises 15 residues. CDR3 sequence reads: CASSPRTGALYEQYF. CDR3 sequence (DNA): TGTGCCAGTAGTCCTCGGACTGGTGCGTTGTACGAGCAGTACTTC.

The chain joins TRBV30 to TRBJ2-1; 9 nucleotides match TRBD2. The CDR3 has 19 residues. The V gene end was trimmed by 0 bases and the J gene end by 6 bases; junction bases not matched to a gene: 18. Germline CDR1 is GTSNPN and CDR2 is SVGIG (reference sequence). The CDR3 reads CAWSVLLAGGPARVNEQFF. Written as DNA, the CDR3 is TGTGCCTGGAGTGTACTCTTGGCGGGGGGGCCCGCGAGAGTCAATGAGCAGTTCTTC.

This clone was counted a few times. The rearrangement joins TRBV28 to TRBJ1-1; D gene unclear. This CDR3 is 15 amino acids long. Trimming left V 7 bases short and J 1 base short, with 16 bases between. The germline CDR1 and CDR2 sequences are MDHEN and SYDVKM. In nucleotides, the CDR3 is TGTGCCAGCAATTCTATGGGTGGGGAGAACACTGAAGCTTTCTTT. Encoded protein: CASNSMGGENTEAFF.

This clone was counted once. The chain combines TRBV11-3 with TRBJ2-3; D may be TRBD2 (7 bases). The CDR3 contains 15 residues. Germline V gives CDR1 SGHNT, CDR2 YENEEA. The ends were cut back, 1 base at V and 4 bases at J, with 12 bases in the middle. CDR3 sequence: CASSLGGGRADTQYF. The CDR3 coding sequence is TGTGCCAGCAGCTTAGGGGGGGGGCGGGCAGATACGCAGTATTTT.

The chain uses TRBV29-1 and TRBJ2-1, with 11 bases identical to TRBD2. This CDR3 contains 14 residues. Losses at the gene ends were 7 bases for V and 9 bases for J; bases not matched to a gene: 11. Germline V gene sequence: CDR1 SQVTM, CDR2 ANQGSEA. The CDR3 DNA reads as TGCAGCGGGTCCCCTAGCGGGGGGATAAGTGAGCAGTTCTTC. Amino acid sequence: CSGSPSGGISEQFF.